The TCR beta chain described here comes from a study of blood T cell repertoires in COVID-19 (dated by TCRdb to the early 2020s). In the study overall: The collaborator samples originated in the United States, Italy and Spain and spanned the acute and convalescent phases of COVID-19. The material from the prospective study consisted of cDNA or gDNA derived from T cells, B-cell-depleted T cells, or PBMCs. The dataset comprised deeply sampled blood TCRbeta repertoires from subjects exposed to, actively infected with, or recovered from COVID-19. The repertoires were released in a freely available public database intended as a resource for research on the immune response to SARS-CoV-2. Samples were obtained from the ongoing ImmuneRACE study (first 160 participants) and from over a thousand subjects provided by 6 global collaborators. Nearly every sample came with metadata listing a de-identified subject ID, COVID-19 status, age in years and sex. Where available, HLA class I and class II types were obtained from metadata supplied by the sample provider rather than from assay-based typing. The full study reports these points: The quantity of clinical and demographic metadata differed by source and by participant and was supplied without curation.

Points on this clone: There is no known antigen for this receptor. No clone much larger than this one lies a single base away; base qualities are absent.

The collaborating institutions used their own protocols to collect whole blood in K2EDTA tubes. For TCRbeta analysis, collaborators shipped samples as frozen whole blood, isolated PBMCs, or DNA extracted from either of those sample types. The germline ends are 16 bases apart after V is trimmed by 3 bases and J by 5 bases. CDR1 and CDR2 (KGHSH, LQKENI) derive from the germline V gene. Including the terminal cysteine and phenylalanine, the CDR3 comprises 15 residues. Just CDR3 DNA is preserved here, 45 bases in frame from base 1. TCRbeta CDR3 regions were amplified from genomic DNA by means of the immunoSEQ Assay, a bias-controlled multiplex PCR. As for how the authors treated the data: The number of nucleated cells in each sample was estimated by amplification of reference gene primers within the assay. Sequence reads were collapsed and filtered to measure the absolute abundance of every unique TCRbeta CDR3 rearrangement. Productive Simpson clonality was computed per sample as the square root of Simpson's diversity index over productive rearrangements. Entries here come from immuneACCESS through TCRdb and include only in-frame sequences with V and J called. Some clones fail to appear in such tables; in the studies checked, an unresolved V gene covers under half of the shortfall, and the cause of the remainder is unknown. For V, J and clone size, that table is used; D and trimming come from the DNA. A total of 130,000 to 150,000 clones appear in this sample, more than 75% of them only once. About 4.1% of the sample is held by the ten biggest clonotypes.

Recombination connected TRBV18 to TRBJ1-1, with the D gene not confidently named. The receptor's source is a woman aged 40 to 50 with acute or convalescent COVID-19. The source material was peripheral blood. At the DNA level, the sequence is TGTGCCAGCTCACCCGGAGGGAATAGGAAAACTGAAGCTTTCTTT. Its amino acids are CASSPGGNRKTEAFF.